Presented here are 21 T cell receptor beta chains from one specimen sequenced in a study of T cell responses to AZD1222 COVID-19 vaccine. Generated by immunoSEQ multiplex PCR, the TCRdb table keeps only in-frame clones and is missing some. The data contain more than 80,000 clones, about 90% of them singletons. Sequencing used peripheral blood, obtained 28 days after the second AZD1222 dose. These receptors were taken from an adult who received the AZD1222 COVID-19 vaccine.

This rearrangement joins TRBV7-8 to TRBJ2-1; 12 bases match TRBD1. V trimming: 5 bases; J trimming: 6 bases; junction bases outside the gene matches: 14. The CDR3 is 18 amino acids. Germline V gene sequence: CDR1 SGHVS, CDR2 FQNEAQ. The chain's CDR3 is CASSKILPRDRGLNEQFF. The CDR3, as DNA: TGTGCCAGCAGCAAAATCTTACCCAGGGACAGGGGGCTCAATGAGCAGTTCTTC.

This chain uses TRBV7-2 with TRBJ1-2, with a weak D call TRBD1 (6 bases). Germline lookup yields CDR1 SGHTA and CDR2 FQGNSA. Trimming pared 0 bases from V and 4 bases from J, leaving 9 bases between. The CDR3 has 14 amino acids. CDR3: CASSLAGQFYGYTF. Written as DNA, the CDR3 is TGTGCCAGCAGCTTAGCAGGACAGTTCTATGGCTACACCTTC.

V gene TRBV7-6 combines with J gene TRBJ1-1; 10 bases match TRBD1. The CDR3 length is 15 residues. V shed 5 bases, J shed 4 bases, and the junction held 7 bases outside the gene matches. CDR1 and CDR2 (germline): SGHVS, FNYEAQ. As DNA, the CDR3 is TGTGCCAGCAGCACCCAAGGGACAGGGGTCACTGAAGCTTTCTTT. Residues: CASSTQGTGVTEAFF.

This sequence joins TRBV6-6 and TRBJ1-5, with D possibly TRBD1 on 5 matching bases. Per the germline V gene, CDR1 is MNHNY and CDR2 is SVGAGI (reference sequence). CDR3 length: 13 residues. V dropped 7 bases and J dropped 4 bases, with 11 bases sitting between them. The CDR3 loop reads CASTDSGNQPQHF. In nucleotides, the CDR3 is TGTGCCAGCACCGACAGCGGGAATCAGCCCCAGCATTTT.

V and J are TRBV12-5 and TRBJ2-7; D is unresolved. The ends were cut back, 1 base at V and 6 bases at J, with 7 bases in the middle. The CDR3 has 12 residues. The germline CDR1 and CDR2 sequences are LGHNT and FRNRAP. CDR3 sequence (DNA): TGTGCTAGTGGTTTGGGTCTACTCGAGCAGTACTTC. Its protein product is CASGLGLLEQYF.

The chain uses TRBV5-8 and TRBJ1-6; D remains ambiguous. V lost 0 bases and J 0 bases, leaving 13 bases between the germline ends. Germline loops: CDR1 SGHTS, CDR2 YDEGEE. There are 18 residues in the CDR3. CDR3 nucleotide sequence: TGTGCCAGCAGCTTGGCGGCGGGCAGCCGCTCCTATAATTCACCCCTCCACTTT. Its translation: CASSLAAGSRSYNSPLHF.

The rearrangement joins TRBV18 to TRBJ2-7; 8 bases map to TRBD1. Germline CDR1 KGHSH, CDR2 LQKENI. The CDR3 is 15 amino acids. The junction had 9 bases not matched to a gene; V was cut back by 4 bases and J by 4 bases. CDR3 in amino acids: CASSQSGQGLYEQYF. In nucleotides, the CDR3 is TGTGCCAGCTCACAGAGTGGACAGGGTCTATACGAGCAGTACTTC. The full variable domain, in which reference TRBV18 and TRBJ2-7 provide the parts outside the CDR3, is NAGVMQNPRHLVRRRGQEARLRCSPMKGHSHVYWYRQLPEEGLKFMVYLQKENIIDESGMPKERFSAEFPKEGPSILRIQQVVRGDSAAYFCASSQSGQGLYEQYFGPGTRLTVT.

V usage is TRBV3-1 (or the pseudogene TRBV3-2) and J usage is TRBJ2-2, with D possibly being TRBD1 (5 bases). The CDR3 runs to 15 residues. Trimming pared 1 base from V and 1 base from J, leaving 7 bases between. Germline CDR1 LGHDT, CDR2 YNNKEL (reference sequence). The CDR3 sequence is CASSQGQLNTGELFF. Here the CDR3 DNA reads TGTGCCAGCAGCCAAGGACAGCTGAACACCGGGGAGCTGTTTTTT.

The chain carries TRBV7-2 and TRBJ1-2; no firm D call. The CDR3 runs 13 residues. Trimming stripped 0 bases from V and 3 bases from J, with 5 bases between. Germline CDR1 SGHTA, CDR2 FQGNSA. CDR3 nucleotide sequence: TGTGCCAGCAGCTTAGCGCCTGACTATGGCTACACCTTC. This translates into CASSLAPDYGYTF.

This chain connects TRBV6-1 to TRBJ1-5, with 10 bases lining up with TRBD1. This CDR3 has 16 amino acids. Germline V lookup: CDR1 MNHNS, CDR2 SASEGT. V lost 4 bases to trimming and J lost 6 bases; unmatched junction nucleotides: 9. The DNA of the CDR3 is TGTGCCAGCAGTGGGACAGGGGGAGCCTTAGGTCAGCCCCAGCATTTT. This translates into CASSGTGGALGQPQHF.

The genes are TRBV12-3 or TRBV12-4 and TRBJ1-2, with D possibly TRBD1 on 5 matching bases. V dropped 5 bases and J dropped 8 bases, with 12 bases sitting between them. This CDR3 is 12 amino acids long. The DNA for the CDR3 is TGTGCCAGCAGTGACCGGGACCGGGGCTACACCTTC. The encoded protein is CASSDRDRGYTF.

The chain joins TRBV11-2 to TRBJ2-2, with 7 bases fitting TRBD1. Germline values: CDR1 SGHAT, CDR2 FQNNGV. The ends lost 0 bases at V and 0 bases at J; junction bases unmatched: 4. The CDR3 runs to 17 residues. This CDR3 is CASSLEVRGSNTGELFF. The CDR3 DNA is TGTGCCAGCAGCTTAGAGGTCAGGGGGTCGAACACCGGGGAGCTGTTTTTT.

The chain couples TRBV20-1 to TRBJ1-2; weak D call: TRBD1 (5 bases). V gave up 3 bases and J gave up 4 bases, with 15 bases separating them. The germline CDR1 and CDR2 sequences are DFQATT and SNEGSKA (reference sequence). This CDR3 is 14 amino acids long. The chain's CDR3 is CSASGTHGSYGYTF. CDR3 bases: TGCAGTGCTAGTGGGACCCACGGGAGCTATGGCTACACCTTC.

The V call is TRBV6-2 or TRBV6-3, the J call TRBJ2-7; D unclear. The V gene lost 1 base and the J gene lost 0 bases, with 10 bases spanning the gap. Germline V lookup: CDR1 MNHEY, CDR2 SVGEGT. The CDR3 contains 15 residues. The CDR3 reads CASSYFGSSSYEQYF. The CDR3 DNA is TGTGCCAGCAGTTACTTCGGTTCAAGCTCCTACGAGCAGTACTTC.

The V and J genes are TRBV7-8 and TRBJ2-2; 10 nucleotides agree with TRBD1. Looked up from germline, CDR1 is SGHVS and CDR2 is FQNEAQ. The V segment lost 5 bases and the J segment 7 bases; nucleotides outside the gene matches: 10. This CDR3 contains 16 residues. CDR3 nucleotide sequence: TGTGCCAGCAGCCGCCCGGGACAGGGGATAGACGGGGAGCTGTTTTTT. It encodes CASSRPGQGIDGELFF.

The gene calls are TRBV18 and TRBJ2-3; TRBD2 might be the D (6 bases). The V gene lost 1 base and the J gene lost 0 bases, with 11 bases spanning the gap. Germline values: CDR1 KGHSH, CDR2 LQKENI. There are 16 residues in the CDR3. The CDR3 sequence: CASSPRGGSSTDTQYF. The CDR3, as DNA: TGTGCCAGCTCACCACGGGGAGGCTCCAGCACAGATACGCAGTATTTT.

CDR3 sequence: CATSSYNEQFF. The CDR3 nucleotides read TGTGCTACCAGCTCCTACAATGAGCAGTTCTTC. The V gene is TRBV6-6, the J gene TRBJ2-1; no firm D call. The CDR3 has 11 residues. Germline CDR1 is MNHNY and CDR2 is SVGAGI (reference sequence).

The chain recombines TRBV15 with TRBJ1-3, with D unclear. There are 18 residues in the CDR3. Trimming cost V 0 bases and J 4 bases, with 19 bases left between them. CDR1 LNHNV and CDR2 YYDKDF come from the germline V gene (reference sequence). CDR3 DNA: TGTGCCACCAGCAGAGATCTGGTCGGTGCTGGGATGGGAAACACCATATATTTT. This gives the protein CATSRDLVGAGMGNTIYF.

The chain joins TRBV7-2 to TRBJ1-5; TRBD1 is a possible D gene (5 bases). CDR3 length equals 17 residues. V was shortened by 1 base and J by 2 bases, with 15 bases between the two germline ends. Germline V gene sequence: CDR1 SGHTA, CDR2 FQGNSA. The CDR3 reads CASSLDGAAGGNQPQHF. DNA for the CDR3: TGTGCCAGCAGCTTAGATGGGGCAGCCGGGGGCAATCAGCCCCAGCATTTT.

CDR3 residues: CASGGEGGYSNQPQHF. CDR3 in DNA: TGTGCCAGTGGAGGGGAAGGGGGTTATAGCAATCAGCCCCAGCATTTT. This sequence joins TRBV19 and TRBJ1-5; a possible D gene is TRBD1 (6 bases). V was shortened by 8 bases and J by 0 bases, with 17 bases between the two germline ends. This CDR3 region has 16 residues. Germline CDR1 LNHDA, CDR2 SQIVND (reference sequence).

V is TRBV5-4 and J is TRBJ2-3, with D unresolved. Per the germline V gene, CDR1 is SGHNT and CDR2 is YYREEE (reference sequence). V shed 2 bases and J shed 4 bases, with 5 bases lying between them. CDR3 size: 12 residues. The CDR3 DNA reads as TGTGCCAGCAGCTTCGGTCCAGATACGCAGTATTTT. It codes for CASSFGPDTQYF.